These 27 T cell receptor beta chains share one sample of origin, sequenced in a study of blood T cell repertoires in COVID-19. Measured with immunoSEQ multiplex PCR; TCRdb has only the in-frame clones, and not every one. There are over 55,000 clones in the sample; approximately 88% occur only once, and approximately 20% lies in the top ten. The sequencing input was peripheral blood. These receptors came from a woman of 80 years or more with acute or convalescent COVID-19.

This clone was detected only a few times. The chain employs TRBV2 and TRBJ1-4, with 9 bases identical to TRBD1. The CDR3 has 14 amino acids. Trimming removed 8 bases from V and 5 bases from J; junction bases left unmatched: 6. The germline CDR1 and CDR2 sequences are SNHLY and FYNNEI. CDR3 residues: CASRLGTGNEKLFF. The CDR3 nucleotides are TGTGCCAGCCGGCTTGGGACAGGGAATGAAAAACTGTTTTTT.

The gene calls are TRBV20-1 and TRBJ2-5, with D hard to call. V shed 7 bases and J shed 5 bases, with 5 bases lying between them. Germline V CDR1 and CDR2: DFQATT, SNEGSKA (reference sequence). The CDR3 is 9 residues long. The DNA of the CDR3 is TGCAGTGTCGGGGAGACCCAGTACTTC. Translated: CSVGETQYF.

The chain carries TRBV18 and TRBJ2-6; a possible D gene is TRBD1 (6 bases). This CDR3 comprises 14 residues. The germline V gene encodes CDR1 KGHSH and CDR2 LQKENI. Trimming cost V 6 bases and J 2 bases, with 8 bases left between them. The CDR3 coding sequence is TGTGCCAGCTCGACAGGACCTGGGGCCAACGTCCTGACTTTC. It codes for CASSTGPGANVLTF.

The CDR3 loop is CASSQGDQYF. The CDR3 nucleotides read TGTGCCAGCAGCCAGGGGGACCAGTACTTC. The chain has TRBV6-5 and TRBJ2-7, with 7 bases that match TRBD1. J lost 10 bases, V lost 6 bases, and 3 bases had no gene match. CDR1 MNHEY and CDR2 SVGAGI come from the germline V gene. This CDR3 region has 10 residues.

The genes are TRBV6-5 and TRBJ1-5; D gene unclear. The germline gives CDR1 MNHEY, CDR2 SVGAGI. The V end was cut by 0 bases, the J end by 9 bases, with 9 bases between. The CDR3 has 13 residues. CDR3 residues: CASSYSLAGPQHF. The CDR3 DNA reads TGTGCCAGCAGTTACTCTCTCGCGGGGCCCCAGCATTTT.

The rearrangement links TRBV10-1 to TRBJ1-5, with 7 positions matching TRBD1. Losses at the gene ends were 5 bases for V and 2 bases for J; bases not matched to a gene: 9. The CDR3 length is 16 residues. Germline V gives CDR1 WNHNN, CDR2 SYGVQD (reference sequence). The CDR3 is CASSKQGMVGNQPQHF. CDR3 bases: TGCGCCAGCAGTAAACAGGGGATGGTAGGCAATCAGCCCCAGCATTTT.

The chain has TRBV7-9 and TRBJ2-3, with 10 bases identical to TRBD2. Unmatched junction bases numbered 8, after V lost 5 bases and J lost 6 bases. Looked up from germline, CDR1 is SEHNR and CDR2 is FQNEAQ (reference sequence). This CDR3 has 15 residues. The CDR3 loop is CASSALAGGMDTQYF. The CDR3 bases are TGTGCCAGCAGCGCGTTAGCGGGGGGCATGGATACGCAGTATTTT.

V usage is TRBV10-3 and J usage is TRBJ1-3, with D hard to call. Germline V gene data show CDR1 as ENHRY and CDR2 as SYGVKD. V lost 7 bases and J lost 0, with 10 bases in between. The CDR3 has 14 residues. The CDR3 sequence is CAIKDSGSGNTIYF. In nucleotides, the CDR3 is TGTGCCATCAAGGACTCCGGCTCTGGAAACACCATATATTTT.

The chain uses TRBV28 and TRBJ1-4, with D hard to call. V gave up 8 bases and J gave up 7 bases, with 8 bases separating them. The length of the CDR3 is 11 residues. The V gene's germline CDR1 is MDHEN and CDR2 SYDVKM. The CDR3 spells CASGLAEKLFF. DNA for the CDR3: TGTGCCAGCGGGCTGGCTGAAAAACTGTTTTTT.

The chain has TRBV6-5 and TRBJ2-7, with 9 bases lining up with TRBD2. Germline V gene sequence: CDR1 MNHEY, CDR2 SVGAGI. The CDR3 loop spans 14 amino acids. V lost 5 bases to trimming and J lost 3 bases; unmatched junction nucleotides: 5. As DNA, the CDR3 is TGTGCCAGCAGTCTAGCGGGAAAACTCTACGAGCAGTACTTC. It yields the protein CASSLAGKLYEQYF.

This sequence joins TRBV5-1 and TRBJ2-5; 8 bases map to TRBD1. V gave up 3 bases and J gave up 6 bases; unmatched junction bases: 7. The germline V gene encodes CDR1 SGHRS and CDR2 YFSETQ. The CDR3 length is 14 residues. CDR3 DNA sequence: TGCGCCAGCAGCTCCAGGACAGGGACAAAGACCCAGTACTTC. It is translated as CASSSRTGTKTQYF.

This clone was seen just once. The rearrangement joins TRBV10-3 to TRBJ2-1; 9 positions match TRBD2. Germline V gene lookup returns CDR1 ENHRY and CDR2 SYGVKD. This CDR3 is 15 amino acids long. Trimming cost V 8 bases and J 7 bases; bases outside gene matches: 12. CDR3 coding DNA: TGTGCCATCTCAGCGGGGGGACCCATTGGGAATGAGCAGTTCTTC. Encoded protein: CAISAGGPIGNEQFF.

V is TRBV11-2 and J is TRBJ1-1; possible D gene TRBD1, 6 bases. The CDR3 runs to 15 residues. Trimming removed 2 bases from V and 0 bases from J, with 10 bases in between. Germline V CDR1 and CDR2: SGHAT, FQNNGV. The CDR3 region is CASSLQGTLNTEAFF. CDR3 DNA sequence: TGTGCCAGCAGCTTACAGGGGACCCTGAACACTGAAGCTTTCTTT.

J is TRBJ1-1 and V is TRBV27; maybe TRBD1 (5 bases). Looked up from germline, CDR1 is MNHEY and CDR2 is SMNVEV (reference sequence). CDR3 length: 15 amino acids. V dropped 3 bases and J dropped 4 bases, with 15 bases sitting between them. The CDR3 DNA sequence: TGTGCCAGCAGTTTTGGGGCCCGCGGTGGCACTGAAGCTTTCTTT. Translation: CASSFGARGGTEAFF.

J is TRBJ1-5 and V is TRBV7-8; D may be TRBD1 (5 bases). The CDR3 runs 16 residues. The V gene's germline CDR1 is SGHVS and CDR2 FQNEAQ. The V end lost 1 base, the J end lost 0 bases, and 10 bases lay between the germline ends. CDR3 sequence: CASSLVGGHSNQPQHF. DNA for the CDR3: TGTGCCAGCAGCTTAGTAGGCGGACATAGCAATCAGCCCCAGCATTTT.

The J gene is TRBJ2-3, the V gene TRBV28; 11 bases are shared with TRBD2. Trimming cost V 7 bases and J 5 bases; bases outside gene matches: 8. The CDR3 loop spans 15 amino acids. The germline gives CDR1 MDHEN, CDR2 SYDVKM. The CDR3, as DNA: TGTGCCAGCAATAGCGGGGGGGCCAGGGTAGATACGCAGTATTTT. Translation gives CASNSGGARVDTQYF.

The rearrangement uses TRBV5-1 and TRBJ1-1; TRBD1 might be the D (5 bases). CDR1 is SGHRS, CDR2 YFSETQ, per germline. This CDR3 comprises 13 residues. Trimming stripped 5 bases from V and 4 bases from J, with 12 bases between. The CDR3 spells CASRREGVTEAFF. In DNA form, the CDR3 reads TGCGCCAGCAGGCGGGAAGGGGTCACTGAAGCTTTCTTT.

The chain employs TRBV7-9 and TRBJ2-1, with a tentative D call TRBD2 (5 bases). This CDR3 has 15 amino acids. Trimming pared 2 bases from V and 7 bases from J, leaving 15 bases between. Germline V gene lookup returns CDR1 SEHNR and CDR2 FQNEAQ (reference sequence). CDR3 in DNA: TGTGCCAGCAGCTTATTCAGCGGTTATGGGAATGAGCAGTTCTTC. Translated: CASSLFSGYGNEQFF.

The chain couples TRBV2 to TRBJ2-4; TRBD2 might be the D (6 bases). The CDR3 totals 13 residues. CDR1 SNHLY and CDR2 FYNNEI come from the germline V gene. V was clipped by 7 bases and J by 7 bases, with 14 bases between them. CDR3 amino acids: CASKGTLGNIQYF. Written as DNA, the CDR3 is TGTGCCAGCAAGGGGACTCTCGGGAACATTCAGTACTTC.

This clone was picked up one time. The J gene is TRBJ1-3, the V gene TRBV27, with D unresolved. Germline CDR1 MNHEY, CDR2 SMNVEV (reference sequence). Deletions cut 0 bases from V and 0 bases from J, with 12 bases between. The CDR3 is made up of 17 amino acids. CDR3 protein: CASSLSFPSSSGNTIYF. Here the CDR3 DNA reads TGTGCCAGCAGTTTATCGTTTCCGTCGAGCTCTGGAAACACCATATATTTT.

This chain uses TRBV6-1 with TRBJ1-2; the match to TRBD1 covers 8 bases. The germline V gene encodes CDR1 MNHNS and CDR2 SASEGT. V gave up 6 bases and J gave up 5 bases; unmatched junction bases: 8. The CDR3 has 14 residues. The CDR3 nucleotides read TGTGCCAGCAGCCGTACGACAGGGGAATATGGCTACACCTTC. It yields the protein CASSRTTGEYGYTF.

This chain links TRBV28 with TRBJ1-6; D remains unclear. In germline, CDR1 is MDHEN, CDR2 SYDVKM. CDR3 length: 14 residues. V was shortened by 8 bases and J by 5 bases, with 13 bases between the two germline ends. The CDR3 region is CASWANPHNSPLHF. CDR3 nucleotides: TGTGCCAGCTGGGCTAACCCGCATAATTCACCCCTCCACTTT.

The genes are TRBV7-2 and TRBJ1-2; possible D gene TRBD1, 5 bases. Germline CDR1 SGHTA, CDR2 FQGNSA. This CDR3 spans 14 amino acids. V lost 7 bases and J lost 4, with 16 bases in between. This chain's CDR3 is CASNRQSLGYGYTF. CDR3 nucleotides: TGTGCCAGCAACCGACAGTCCTTAGGCTATGGCTACACCTTC.

This clone came up once. V gene TRBV2 combines with J gene TRBJ2-7, with D perhaps TRBD1 (5 bases). Germline V CDR1 and CDR2: SNHLY, FYNNEI. Trimming pared 11 bases from V and 2 bases from J, leaving 13 bases between. The CDR3 spans 12 residues. The CDR3, as DNA: TGTGCCGTCCAGACAGCCCCCTACGAGCAGTACTTC. Translation gives CAVQTAPYEQYF.

The V and J genes are TRBV27 and TRBJ1-1; 8 positions agree with TRBD1. The CDR3 is made up of 11 amino acids. Trimming at V came to 6 bases and at J to 11 bases, leaving 5 bases not matched to a gene. CDR1 MNHEY and CDR2 SMNVEV come from the germline V gene (reference sequence). The CDR3 DNA is TGTGCCAGCAGGGACAGGGTTCAGGCTTTCTTT. Translation: CASRDRVQAFF.

This clone has just one count. J is TRBJ2-1 and V is TRBV11-3; 7 bases match TRBD2. Germline V gene data show CDR1 as SGHNT and CDR2 as YENEEA. The V and J ends lost 5 bases and 10 bases, in that order; junction bases with no gene match: 5. The CDR3 is made up of 12 amino acids. CDR3 in amino acids: CASSPRRGEQFF. The CDR3 region has the DNA TGTGCCAGCAGCCCCCGGCGGGGGGAGCAGTTCTTC.

The chain links TRBV5-1 to TRBJ1-6; no reliable D call. This CDR3 has 13 amino acids. Trimming took off 5 bases at V and 10 bases at J, with 13 bases between the two ends. Germline lookup yields CDR1 SGHRS and CDR2 YFSETQ. CDR3: CASSRGFSSPLHF. DNA for the CDR3: TGCGCCAGCAGTCGAGGGTTTTCCTCACCCCTCCACTTT.